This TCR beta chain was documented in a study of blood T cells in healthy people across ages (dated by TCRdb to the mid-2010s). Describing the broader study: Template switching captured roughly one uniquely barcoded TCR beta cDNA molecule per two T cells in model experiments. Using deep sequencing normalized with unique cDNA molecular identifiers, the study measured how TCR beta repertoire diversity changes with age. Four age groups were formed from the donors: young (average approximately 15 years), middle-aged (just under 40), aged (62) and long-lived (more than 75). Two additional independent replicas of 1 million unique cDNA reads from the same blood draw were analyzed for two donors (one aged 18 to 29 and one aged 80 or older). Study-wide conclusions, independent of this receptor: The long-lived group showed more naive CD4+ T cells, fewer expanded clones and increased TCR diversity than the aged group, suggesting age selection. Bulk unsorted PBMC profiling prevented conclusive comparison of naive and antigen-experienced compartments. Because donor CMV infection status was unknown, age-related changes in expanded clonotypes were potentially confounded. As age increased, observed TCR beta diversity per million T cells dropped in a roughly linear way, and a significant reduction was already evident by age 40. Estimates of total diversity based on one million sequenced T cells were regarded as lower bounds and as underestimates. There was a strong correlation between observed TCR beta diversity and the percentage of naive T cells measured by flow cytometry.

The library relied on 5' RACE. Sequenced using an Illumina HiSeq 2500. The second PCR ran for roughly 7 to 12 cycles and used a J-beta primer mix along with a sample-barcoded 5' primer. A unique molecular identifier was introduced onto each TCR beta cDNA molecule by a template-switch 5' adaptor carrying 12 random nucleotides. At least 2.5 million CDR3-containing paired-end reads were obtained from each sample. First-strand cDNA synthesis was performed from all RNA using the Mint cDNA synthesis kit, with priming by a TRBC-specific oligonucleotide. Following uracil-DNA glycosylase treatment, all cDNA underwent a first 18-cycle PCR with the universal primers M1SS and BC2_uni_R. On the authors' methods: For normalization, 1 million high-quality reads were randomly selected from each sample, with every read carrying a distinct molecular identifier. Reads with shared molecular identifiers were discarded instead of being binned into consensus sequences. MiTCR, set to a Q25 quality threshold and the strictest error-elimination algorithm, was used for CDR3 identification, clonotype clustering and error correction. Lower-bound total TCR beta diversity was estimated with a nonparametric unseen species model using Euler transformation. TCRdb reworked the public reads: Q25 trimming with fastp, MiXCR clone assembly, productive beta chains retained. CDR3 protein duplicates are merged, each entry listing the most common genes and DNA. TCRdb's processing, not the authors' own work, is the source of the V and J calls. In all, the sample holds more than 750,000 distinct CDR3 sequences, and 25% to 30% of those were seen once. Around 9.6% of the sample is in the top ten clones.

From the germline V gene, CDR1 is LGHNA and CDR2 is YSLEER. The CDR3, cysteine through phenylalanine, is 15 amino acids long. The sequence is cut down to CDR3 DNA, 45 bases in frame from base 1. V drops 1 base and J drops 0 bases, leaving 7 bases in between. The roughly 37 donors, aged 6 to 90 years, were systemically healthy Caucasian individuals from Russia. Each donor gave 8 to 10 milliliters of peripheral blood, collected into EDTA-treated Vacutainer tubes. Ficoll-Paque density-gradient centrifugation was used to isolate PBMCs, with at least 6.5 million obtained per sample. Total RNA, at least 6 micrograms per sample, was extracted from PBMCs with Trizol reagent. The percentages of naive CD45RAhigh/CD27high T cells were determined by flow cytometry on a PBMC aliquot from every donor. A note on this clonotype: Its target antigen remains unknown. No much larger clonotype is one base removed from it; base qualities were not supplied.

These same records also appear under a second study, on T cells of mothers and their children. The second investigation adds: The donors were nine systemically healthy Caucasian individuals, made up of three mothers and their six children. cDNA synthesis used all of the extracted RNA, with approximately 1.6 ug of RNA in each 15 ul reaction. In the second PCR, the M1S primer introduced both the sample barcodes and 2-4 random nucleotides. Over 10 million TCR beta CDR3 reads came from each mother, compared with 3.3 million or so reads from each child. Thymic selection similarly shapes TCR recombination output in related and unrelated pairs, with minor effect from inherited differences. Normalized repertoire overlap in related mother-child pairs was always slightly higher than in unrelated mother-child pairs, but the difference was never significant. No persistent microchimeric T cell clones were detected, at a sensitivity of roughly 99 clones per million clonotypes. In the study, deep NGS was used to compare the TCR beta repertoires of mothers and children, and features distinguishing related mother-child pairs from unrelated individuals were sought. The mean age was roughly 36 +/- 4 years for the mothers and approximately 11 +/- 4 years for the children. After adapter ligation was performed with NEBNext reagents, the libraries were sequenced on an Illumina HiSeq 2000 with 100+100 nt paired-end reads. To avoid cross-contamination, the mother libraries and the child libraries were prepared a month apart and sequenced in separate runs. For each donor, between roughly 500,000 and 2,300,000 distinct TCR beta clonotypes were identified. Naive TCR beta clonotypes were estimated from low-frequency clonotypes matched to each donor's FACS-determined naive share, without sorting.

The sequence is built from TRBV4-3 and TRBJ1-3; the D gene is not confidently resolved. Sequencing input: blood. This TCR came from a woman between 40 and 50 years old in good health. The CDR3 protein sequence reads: CASSQAEGSGNTIYF. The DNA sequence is TGCGCCAGCAGCCAAGCGGAAGGCTCTGGAAACACCATATATTTT.